This T cell receptor beta chain was sequenced during a study of memory CD4+ T cells and cytomegalovirus serostatus. Findings of the study overall: CD4+ memory repertoires contained about 40% of the roughly 150 reported CMV TCRbeta sequences.

The repertoire was sequenced with immunoSEQ multiplex PCR; TCRdb's copy has only in-frame clones and lacks some. The sample yields tens of thousands of clones, around 78% seen once. A few counts support this clone. Its target is unknown. Between the trimmed V and J ends, which lost 5 bases and 4 bases, there was a span of 9 bases. The germline V gene encodes CDR1 SGHVS and CDR2 FNYEAQ. The CDR3 totals 13 residues. Single viable CD3+CD4+CD8-CD45RO+ cells were sorted as the memory CD4+ T cells. The gene calls are TRBV7-6 and TRBJ2-1; D possibly corresponds to TRBD2 (5 bases). The sequence was collected from an adult in good health and CMV-seronegative. The sequencing sample was made of memory CD4+ T cells from blood. The CDR3 sequence is CASSREPYNEQFF. The CDR3 region has the DNA TGTGCCAGCAGCCGGGAACCTTACAATGAGCAGTTCTTC.